Each of the 10 T cell receptor beta chains below was sequenced from the same sample in a study of beta chain features in type 1 diabetes. For these receptors, no antigen is known. Expressed TCRB transcripts were sequenced after all isolated RNA was converted to cDNA. Assay: immunoSEQ multiplex PCR; the TCRdb copy retains only in-frame clones and omits some. The sample contains 250,000 to 350,000 clones, over 12% of which appear only once. Study-level findings and limits: Moderate but significant shortening of TCRB CDR3s was recorded in all four CD4+ subsets from Type 1 diabetes patients.

Sequencing was performed on naive CD4+ T cells from blood. The receptor set was obtained from a man aged 18 to 29 with type 1 diabetes.

The V and J genes are TRBV7-9 and TRBJ1-1; D is unclear. In germline, CDR1 is SEHNR, CDR2 FQNEAQ (reference sequence). The V gene lost 6 bases and the J gene lost 2 bases, with 13 bases spanning the gap. This CDR3 region has 14 residues. As DNA, the CDR3 is TGTGCCAGCAGACCACATCTCGTAAACACTGAAGCTTTCTTT. This codes for CASRPHLVNTEAFF.

This clone was detected only a few times. The chain uses TRBV4-3 and TRBJ2-3; D unclear. The CDR3 is made up of 17 amino acids. Trimming removed 0 bases from V and 0 bases from J, with 13 bases in between. Germline V gives CDR1 LGHNA, CDR2 YSLEER. The CDR3 region has the DNA TGCGCCAGCAGCCAAGATGCCGGTGTGAGAAGCACAGATACGCAGTATTTT. Its protein product is CASSQDAGVRSTDTQYF.

This clone was recorded a few times. The V and J genes are TRBV29-1 and TRBJ1-1; weak D call: TRBD1 (5 bases). Germline assignment: CDR1 SQVTM and CDR2 ANQGSEA. Trimming took off 2 bases at V and 3 bases at J, with 13 bases between the two ends. The CDR3 runs to 14 residues. CDR3 sequence: CSVELRRGDTEAFF. CDR3 sequence (DNA): TGCAGCGTTGAACTTCGGCGGGGGGACACTGAAGCTTTCTTT.

The table lists this clone with a few counts. This chain links TRBV29-1 with TRBJ2-5; a weak D match, TRBD2 (5 bases). V was cut by 7 bases and J by 6 bases, with 9 bases left in between. The length of the CDR3 is 10 residues. Germline CDR1 reads SQVTM; CDR2 reads ANQGSEA. The CDR3 spells CSAGEKTQYF. Written as DNA, the CDR3 is TGCAGCGCCGGGGAGAAGACCCAGTACTTC.

The sample holds a few counts of this clone. V usage is TRBV30 and J usage is TRBJ1-4, with 10 nucleotides matching TRBD1. With 1 base clipped from V and 4 bases from J, the junction kept 3 bases outside the gene matches. There are 15 residues in the CDR3. CDR1 is GTSNPN, CDR2 SVGIG, per germline (reference sequence). Written as DNA, the CDR3 is TGTGCCTGGAGTGCAGGACAGGGGGATAATGAAAAACTGTTTTTT. As protein: CAWSAGQGDNEKLFF.

The V and J genes are TRBV27 and TRBJ2-5; tentatively, D is TRBD2 (7 bases). The CDR3 totals 15 residues. The germline gives CDR1 MNHEY, CDR2 SMNVEV (reference sequence). V lost 3 bases and J lost 1, with 12 bases in between. The CDR3 DNA sequence: TGTGCCAGCAGTTTCCAACGGGGGGCCCAAGAGACCCAGTACTTC. Protein product: CASSFQRGAQETQYF.

This sequence joins TRBV30 and TRBJ2-3; 7 bases map to TRBD2. CDR3 length: 14 residues. V dropped 0 bases and J dropped 4; count of bases not matched to a gene: 4. Germline CDR1 is GTSNPN and CDR2 is SVGIG (reference sequence). The CDR3 reads CAWSVGRGADTQYF. CDR3 sequence (DNA): TGTGCCTGGAGTGTAGGACGGGGGGCAGATACGCAGTATTTT.

The chain recombines TRBV30 with TRBJ1-5; 7 bases match TRBD1. V lost 3 bases, J lost 7 bases, and 9 bases stayed unmatched. CDR3 length: 14 residues. Germline loops: CDR1 GTSNPN, CDR2 SVGIG (reference sequence). As DNA, the CDR3 is TGTGCCTGGAGCGGACAGGCTTCCCCCCAGCCCCAGCATTTT. Its protein product is CAWSGQASPQPQHF.

The J gene is TRBJ2-7, the V gene TRBV7-2; the D gene is possibly TRBD2 (5 bases). The CDR3 consists of 13 residues. Germline-derived CDR1 and CDR2 are SGHTA and FQGNSA. Trimming cost V 2 bases and J 6 bases, with 11 bases left between them. The chain's CDR3 is CASSLISGSEQYF. The CDR3 nucleotides are TGTGCCAGCAGCTTAATTTCGGGGTCCGAGCAGTACTTC.

The chain recombines TRBV13 with TRBJ2-7; the D gene is possibly TRBD2 (6 bases). V gave up 0 bases and J gave up 4 bases, with 10 bases separating them. CDR1 PRHDT and CDR2 FYEKMQ come from the germline V gene (reference sequence). The CDR3 totals 14 residues. CDR3 sequence (DNA): TGTGCCAGCAGCTTAGGTGGCGGGGCGTACGAGCAGTACTTC. This codes for CASSLGGGAYEQYF.